This record covers a single T cell receptor (beta chain). Its antigen specificity is not known. There are no base qualities to consult, and no much larger clone falls within one base. Between the V and J ends, shortened by 9 bases and 5 bases respectively, the junction contains 26 bases. From the cysteine up to the phenylalanine, the CDR3 has a length of 16 residues. The sequence is cut down to CDR3 DNA, 48 bases in frame from base 1. CDR1 and CDR2, looked up from the germline V gene (reference sequence), are SGHNT and YYREEE. The data were taken from a study of blood T cell repertoires in COVID-19 (dated by TCRdb to about 2020). Looking at the study overall: The collaborator samples originated in the United States, Italy and Spain and spanned the acute and convalescent phases of COVID-19. The material from the prospective study consisted of cDNA or gDNA derived from T cells, B-cell-depleted T cells, or PBMCs. The dataset comprised deeply sampled blood TCRbeta repertoires from subjects exposed to, actively infected with, or recovered from COVID-19. The repertoires were released in a freely available public database intended as a resource for research on the immune response to SARS-CoV-2. Samples were obtained from the ongoing ImmuneRACE study (first 160 participants) and from about 1,300 subjects provided by 6 global collaborators. A de-identified subject ID, COVID-19 status, age in years and sex were almost always included in the sample metadata. Where available, HLA class I and class II types were obtained from metadata supplied by the sample provider rather than from assay-based typing. Overall study outcomes, separate from this receptor: The quantity of clinical and demographic metadata differed by source and by participant and was supplied without curation.

The immunoSEQ Assay, a bias-controlled multiplex PCR, was used to amplify TCRbeta CDR3 regions from genomic DNA. The paper's processing steps were these. The number of nucleated cells in each sample was estimated by amplification of reference gene primers within the assay. To quantify the absolute abundance of each unique TCRbeta CDR3 rearrangement, sequence reads were collapsed and filtered. For each sample, productive Simpson clonality was calculated as the square root of Simpson's diversity index across productive rearrangements. TCRdb mirrors the immuneACCESS table, restricted to in-frame sequences. Some clones are absent from its copies; in checked studies, under half trace to an unresolved V gene, and the reason for the others is unknown. V and J calls and clone size are those listed in that table; D and trimming were worked out from the DNA. This sample is represented by almost 200,000 clones; about 82% of them were singletons. The ten biggest clones cover roughly 0.91% of the sample.

In Seattle, one collaborating source enrolled patients while the infection was active and tracked those patients longitudinally over the course of disease. Each collaborating institution followed its own protocols to collect whole blood in K2EDTA tubes. Collaborator samples were shipped for TCRbeta analysis as frozen whole blood, isolated PBMCs, or DNA extracted from either sample type. Source material: peripheral blood. Recombination linked TRBV5-4 to TRBJ2-5, and TRBD1 may be the D gene, going by 6 matching bases. The clonotype comes from a man in his sixties with COVID-19, enrolled during active disease. The DNA is TGTGCCACTACTCCTGGGGGAGAGGGCAGGGGCGAGACCCAGTACTTC. It translates to CATTPGGEGRGETQYF.